This entry is about one TCR beta chain. No antigen is known for it. With 5 bases removed from V and 12 bases from J, the gap between germline ends came to 17 bases. The CDR3 runs to 12 residues. CDR1 MNHNS and CDR2 SASEGT come from the germline V gene. The data were taken from a study of cytomegalovirus exposure and HLA in healthy donors. The study's findings and limits: Per published accounts, TCR beta sequences correctly predicted the HLA-A and HLA-B alleles of most subjects.

Amplification used 60 Vbeta primers and 13 Jbeta primers. Produced via immunoSEQ multiplex PCR; TCRdb's table is partial and in-frame only. The data hold some 150,000 clones, with about 78% observed a single time. The chain is built from TRBV6-1 and TRBJ2-7; tentatively, D is TRBD2 (5 bases). Material: PBMCs. The source of this sequence is a man in his forties in good health and CMV-seropositive. The CDR3 region is CASSTIGDRLYF. CDR3 bases: TGTGCCAGCAGTACAATCGGGGATCGTCTGTACTTC.